The present T cell receptor beta chain was sequenced within a study of blood T cell repertoires in COVID-19. The protocol was immunoSEQ multiplex PCR, while the TCRdb copy is restricted to in-frame clones and leaves out a portion. The sample records 360,000 or so clones, roughly 84% being singletons. On this clone: The sample contains more than one DNA sequence encoding this CDR3.

Germline V gives CDR1 SGDLS, CDR2 YYNGEE. J was trimmed by 4 bases and V by 0 bases; bases with no gene match: 2. There are 15 residues in the CDR3. This chain connects TRBV9 to TRBJ2-1; 9 bases match TRBD2. Material for sequencing was PBMCs or T cells enriched from blood (not recorded which). The clonotype originates from a woman in her 30s who had recovered from COVID-19. CDR3 protein: CASSVVLAGYNEQFF. The CDR3 DNA reads as TGTGCCAGCAGCGTAGTCCTAGCGGGGTACAATGAGCAGTTCTTC.